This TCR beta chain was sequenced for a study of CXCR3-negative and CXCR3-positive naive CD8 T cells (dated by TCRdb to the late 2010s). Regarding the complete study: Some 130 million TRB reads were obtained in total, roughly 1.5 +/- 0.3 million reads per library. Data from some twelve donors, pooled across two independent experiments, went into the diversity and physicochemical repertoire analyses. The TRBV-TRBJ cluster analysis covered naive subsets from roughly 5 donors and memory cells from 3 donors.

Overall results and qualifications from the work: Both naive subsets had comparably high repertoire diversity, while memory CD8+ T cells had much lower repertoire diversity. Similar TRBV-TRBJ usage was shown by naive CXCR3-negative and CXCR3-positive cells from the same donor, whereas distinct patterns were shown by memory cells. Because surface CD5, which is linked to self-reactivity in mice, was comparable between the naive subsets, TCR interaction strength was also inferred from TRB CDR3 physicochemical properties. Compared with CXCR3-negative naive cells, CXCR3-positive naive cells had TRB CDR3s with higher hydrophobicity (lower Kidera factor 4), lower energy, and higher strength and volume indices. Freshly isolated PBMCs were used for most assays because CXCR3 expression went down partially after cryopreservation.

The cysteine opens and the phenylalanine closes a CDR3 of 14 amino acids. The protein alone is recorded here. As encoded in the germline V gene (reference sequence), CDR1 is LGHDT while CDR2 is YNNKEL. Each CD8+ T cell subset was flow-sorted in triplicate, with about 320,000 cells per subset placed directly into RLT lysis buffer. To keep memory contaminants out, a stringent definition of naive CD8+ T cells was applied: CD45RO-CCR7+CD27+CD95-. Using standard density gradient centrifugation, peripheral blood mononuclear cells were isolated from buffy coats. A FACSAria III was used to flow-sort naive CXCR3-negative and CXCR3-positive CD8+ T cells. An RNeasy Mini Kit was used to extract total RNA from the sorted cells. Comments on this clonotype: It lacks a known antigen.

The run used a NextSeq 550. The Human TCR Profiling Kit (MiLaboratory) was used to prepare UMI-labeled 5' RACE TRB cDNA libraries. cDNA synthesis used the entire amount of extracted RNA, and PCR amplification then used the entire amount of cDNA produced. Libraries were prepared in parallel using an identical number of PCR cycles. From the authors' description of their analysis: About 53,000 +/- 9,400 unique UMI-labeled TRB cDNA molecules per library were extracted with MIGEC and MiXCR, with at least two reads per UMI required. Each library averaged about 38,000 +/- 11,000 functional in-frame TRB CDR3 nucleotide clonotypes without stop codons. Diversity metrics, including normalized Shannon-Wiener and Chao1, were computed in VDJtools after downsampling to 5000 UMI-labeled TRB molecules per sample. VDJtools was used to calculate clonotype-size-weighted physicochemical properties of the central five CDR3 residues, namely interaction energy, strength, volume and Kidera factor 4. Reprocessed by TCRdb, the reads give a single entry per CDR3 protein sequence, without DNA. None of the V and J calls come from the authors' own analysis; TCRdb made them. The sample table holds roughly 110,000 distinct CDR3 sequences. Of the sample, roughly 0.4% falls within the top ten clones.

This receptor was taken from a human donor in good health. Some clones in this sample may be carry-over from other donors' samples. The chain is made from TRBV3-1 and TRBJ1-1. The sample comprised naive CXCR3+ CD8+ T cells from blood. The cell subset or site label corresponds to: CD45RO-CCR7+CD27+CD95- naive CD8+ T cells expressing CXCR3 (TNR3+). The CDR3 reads CASSQGGSCTEAFF.